This section outlines one T cell receptor beta chain sequence together with its context. The data stem from a study of T cell changes during pregnancy in multiple sclerosis. This CDR3 comprises 15 residues. Germline V CDR1 and CDR2: SGHTS, YDEGEE. V was shortened by 4 bases and J by 1 base, with 11 bases between the two germline ends. TCRdb keeps only in-frame clones here, not all; method: immunoSEQ multiplex PCR. The repertoire holds 100,000 or so clones, approximately 93% seen once, with more than 1.5% in the top ten. Sequenced material: peripheral blood, taken after pregnancy. The TCR was taken from a female donor in good health, enrolled as a control in a pregnancy study. The chain has TRBV5-8 and TRBJ2-2; D not certain. The DNA for the CDR3 is TGTGCCAGCAGCCGAGGTACGGTGAACACCGGGGAGCTGTTTTTT. Protein: CASSRGTVNTGELFF.